A single sample gave rise to the 21 T cell receptor beta chains below, sequenced in a study of blood T cell repertoires in COVID-19. Sequencing was performed with immunoSEQ multiplex PCR; in TCRdb, only in-frame clones are kept and a portion is missing. The top ten hold about 1.7% of the sample, which has more than 200,000 clones, more than 75% seen once. Sequenced sample: PBMCs or T cells enriched from blood (not recorded which). All receptors derive from a man between 40 and 49 years old who had recovered from COVID-19.

The chain has TRBV3-1 (or the pseudogene TRBV3-2) and TRBJ2-3, with 13 bases that match TRBD2. CDR3 size: 15 residues. The J segment lost 4 bases and the V segment lost 4 bases, leaving 2 bases of the junction unmatched. Germline CDR1 reads LGHDT; CDR2 reads YNNKEL (reference sequence). The DNA of the CDR3 is TGTGCCAGCAGCCCAACTAGCGGGGGGGCAGATACGCAGTATTTT. The encoded protein is CASSPTSGGADTQYF.

The genes are TRBV9 and TRBJ2-3; D is ambiguous. Germline V gene sequence: CDR1 SGDLS, CDR2 YYNGEE. The V end was cut by 0 bases, the J end by 2 bases, with 10 bases between. The CDR3 is made up of 15 amino acids. The CDR3 loop is CASSVGSETTDTQYF. Here the CDR3 DNA reads TGTGCCAGCAGCGTAGGGTCAGAAACCACAGATACGCAGTATTTT.

The chain uses TRBV4-2 and TRBJ2-3; D remains ambiguous. Looked up from germline, CDR1 is LGHNA and CDR2 is YNFKEQ. The V gene lost 0 bases and the J gene lost 0 bases, with 4 bases spanning the gap. The CDR3 extends over 14 amino acids. CDR3 nucleotide sequence: TGTGCCAGCAGCCAAGAAGAGAGCACAGATACGCAGTATTTT. Translated: CASSQEESTDTQYF.

The V gene is TRBV18, the J gene TRBJ2-3, with 15 bases identical to TRBD2. The V segment lost 5 bases and the J segment 3 bases; nucleotides outside the gene matches: 6. Germline V gene data show CDR1 as KGHSH and CDR2 as LQKENI. The CDR3 has 17 residues. The CDR3 DNA follows: TGTGCCAGCTCAAGTGGGACTAGCGGGAGGCGGACAGATACGCAGTATTTT. Translation: CASSSGTSGRRTDTQYF.

This chain connects TRBV24-1 to TRBJ1-2; 7 positions match TRBD1. V gave up 2 bases and J gave up 3 bases; unmatched junction bases: 8. The CDR3 is 16 amino acids. Germline V gene data show CDR1 as KGHDR and CDR2 as SFDVKD. The CDR3 sequence: CATSDSNRGEDYGYTF. The CDR3 region has the DNA TGTGCCACCAGTGATTCTAACAGGGGTGAAGACTATGGCTACACCTTC.

CDR3 residues: CASSSGLAGATDTQYF. The CDR3, as DNA: TGCGCCAGCAGCTCCGGACTAGCGGGAGCGACAGATACGCAGTATTTT. V is TRBV5-1 and J is TRBJ2-3; 13 nucleotides match TRBD2. CDR1 is SGHRS, CDR2 YFSETQ, per germline. The CDR3 runs to 16 residues. J was trimmed by 3 bases and V by 3 bases; bases with no gene match: 4.

The sample holds one count of this clone. The chain uses TRBV15 and TRBJ2-3; D is undetermined. CDR3 length: 16 amino acids. Germline CDR1 reads LNHNV; CDR2 reads YYDKDF (reference sequence). The V gene lost 0 bases and the J gene lost 6 bases, with 16 bases spanning the gap. The CDR3 nucleotides read TGTGCCACCAGCAGAGATCGGGTTTCTTATGGCGATACGCAGTATTTT. It specifies CATSRDRVSYGDTQYF.

The V and J genes are TRBV5-1 and TRBJ1-2; D remains unclear. The CDR3 loop spans 13 amino acids. Trimming removed 0 bases at V and 5 bases at J, with 8 bases between. Germline V lookup: CDR1 SGHRS, CDR2 YFSETQ. The CDR3 DNA reads TGCGCCAGCAGCTTGGCCAGTCTTTATGGCTACACCTTC. As protein: CASSLASLYGYTF.

This clone came up a few times. This chain connects TRBV7-9 to TRBJ1-2; possible D gene TRBD1, 5 bases. Trimming removed 3 bases at V and 1 base at J, with 18 bases between. The germline gives CDR1 SEHNR, CDR2 FQNEAQ (reference sequence). The CDR3 consists of 17 residues. The chain's CDR3 is CASSFGGGTDNNYGYTF. The CDR3 nucleotides are TGTGCCAGCAGCTTTGGTGGGGGGACGGATAATAACTATGGCTACACCTTC.

This clone was counted a few times. Other DNA sequences from this sample encode an identical CDR3 as well. The chain uses TRBV5-1 and TRBJ2-7, with 10 bases identical to TRBD1. The CDR3 sequence is 14 residues long. V trimming: 5 bases; J trimming: 2 bases; junction bases outside the gene matches: 4. Germline CDR1 is SGHRS and CDR2 is YFSETQ. CDR3 sequence: CASSYGTGAYEQYF. The CDR3 nucleotides read TGCGCCAGCAGTTACGGGACAGGGGCCTACGAGCAGTACTTC.

Only one count was recorded for this clone. The chain joins TRBV29-1 to TRBJ2-7, with 14 bases identical to TRBD2. The CDR3 sequence is 17 residues long. CDR1 is SQVTM, CDR2 ANQGSEA, per germline. The junction had 16 bases not matched to a gene; V was cut back by 6 bases and J by 6 bases. The CDR3 protein is CSVDKLPGLAGEGEQYF. CDR3 in DNA: TGCAGCGTAGACAAGCTGCCGGGACTAGCGGGAGAGGGCGAGCAGTACTTC.

The table lists this clone with a few counts. The rearrangement uses TRBV12-5 and TRBJ1-6; 7 nucleotides agree with TRBD1. Losses at the gene ends were 1 base for V and 5 bases for J; bases not matched to a gene: 5. Per germline, CDR1 LGHNT and CDR2 FRNRAP. The CDR3 is made up of 16 amino acids. CDR3 coding DNA: TGTGCTAGTGGTTTGGGACAGGGTACGAATAATTCACCCCTCCACTTT. Translating gives CASGLGQGTNNSPLHF.

This chain connects TRBV4-1 to TRBJ2-5, with 12 bases identical to TRBD2. CDR1 and CDR2 from the germline V gene are MGHRA and YSYEKL. The CDR3 spans 15 residues. V shed 5 bases and J 6 bases; nucleotides not matched to a gene: 7. The CDR3 coding sequence is TGCGCCAGCAGCTTTCTAGCGGGAGGGCGTCAGACCCAGTACTTC. This sequence encodes CASSFLAGGRQTQYF.

This clone was observed a single time. The chain combines TRBV18 with TRBJ1-1, with D maybe TRBD1 (5 bases). The CDR3 has 16 residues. Trimming took 3 bases from V and 4 from J, leaving 18 bases between them. CDR1 and CDR2 (germline): KGHSH, LQKENI. The CDR3 DNA is TGTGCCAGCTCACCGACGGAGTCAGGGAGGAGCACTGAAGCTTTCTTT. Translated: CASSPTESGRSTEAFF. The full variable domain, rest sourced from reference TRBV18 and TRBJ1-1, is NAGVMQNPRHLVRRRGQEARLRCSPMKGHSHVYWYRQLPEEGLKFMVYLQKENIIDESGMPKERFSAEFPKEGPSILRIQQVVRGDSAAYFCASSPTESGRSTEAFFGQGTRLTVV.

The chain carries TRBV4-3 and TRBJ2-3; 14 bases align to TRBD2. The CDR3 has 20 amino acids. The germline V gene encodes CDR1 LGHNA and CDR2 YSLEER. V dropped 0 bases and J dropped 3; count of bases not matched to a gene: 11. The CDR3 DNA sequence: TGCGCCAGCAGCCAAGATTTTTCCCATGGACTAGCGGGGGGTACAGATACGCAGTATTTT. Translated, it gives CASSQDFSHGLAGGTDTQYF.

This sequence joins TRBV2 and TRBJ2-3; D gene uncertain. CDR3 length: 11 residues. V was shortened by 2 bases and J by 6 bases, with 3 bases between the two germline ends. Germline assignment: CDR1 SNHLY and CDR2 FYNNEI. This CDR3 reads CASSERDTQYF. CDR3 in DNA: TGTGCCAGCAGTGAACGGGATACGCAGTATTTT.

The genes are TRBV7-2 and TRBJ2-5; D is possibly TRBD1 (5 bases). The CDR3 is 13 amino acids. Between the trimmed V and J ends, which lost 2 bases and 5 bases, there was a span of 9 bases. CDR1 is SGHTA, CDR2 FQGNSA, per germline. CDR3 DNA sequence: TGTGCCAGCAGCTTAAGGGGTCGGGAGACCCAGTACTTC. Residues: CASSLRGRETQYF.

The chain has TRBV2 and TRBJ2-2, with a possible D match to TRBD1 (5 bases). V gave up 8 bases and J gave up 2 bases, with 15 bases separating them. CDR3 length equals 15 residues. In germline, CDR1 is SNHLY, CDR2 FYNNEI. The CDR3 DNA follows: TGTGCCAGCGGACAAAATCCCCGCAACACCGGGGAGCTGTTTTTT. This gives the protein CASGQNPRNTGELFF.

The CDR3 bases are TGTGCCAGCAGCCCGTCCGGGACTCCTTTGGGCGGGGAGCTGTTTTTT. Translation: CASSPSGTPLGGELFF. The chain employs TRBV14 and TRBJ2-2; D perhaps matches TRBD2 (6 bases). Trimming shortened V by 4 bases and J by 7 bases, and 19 bases separated the two germline ends. The germline CDR1 and CDR2 sequences are SGHDN and FVKESK. CDR3 length equals 16 residues.

This chain joins TRBV7-6 and TRBJ2-5; 7 bases align to TRBD1. CDR3 length: 15 amino acids. V was pared by 4 bases and J by 5 bases, with 10 bases of the junction left unmatched. Germline values: CDR1 SGHVS, CDR2 FNYEAQ. The CDR3 bases are TGTGCCAGCAGCTCCCTCAGGGGGTCGGGGGAGACCCAGTACTTC. It encodes CASSSLRGSGETQYF.

J is TRBJ1-2 and V is TRBV5-1, with a weak D call TRBD1 (6 bases). The CDR3 runs 14 residues. Trimming took 4 bases from V and 3 from J, leaving 13 bases between them. CDR1 SGHRS and CDR2 YFSETQ come from the germline V gene. CDR3 protein: CASSADSFYYGYTF. DNA for the CDR3: TGCGCCAGCAGCGCGGACAGTTTCTACTATGGCTACACCTTC. Full variable domain (outside the CDR3, taken from reference TRBV5-1 and TRBJ1-2): KAGVTQTPRYLIKTRGQQVTLSCSPISGHRSVSWYQQTPGQGLQFLFEYFSETQRNKGNFPGRFSGRQFSNSRSEMNVSTLELGDSALYLCASSADSFYYGYTFGSGTRLTVV.